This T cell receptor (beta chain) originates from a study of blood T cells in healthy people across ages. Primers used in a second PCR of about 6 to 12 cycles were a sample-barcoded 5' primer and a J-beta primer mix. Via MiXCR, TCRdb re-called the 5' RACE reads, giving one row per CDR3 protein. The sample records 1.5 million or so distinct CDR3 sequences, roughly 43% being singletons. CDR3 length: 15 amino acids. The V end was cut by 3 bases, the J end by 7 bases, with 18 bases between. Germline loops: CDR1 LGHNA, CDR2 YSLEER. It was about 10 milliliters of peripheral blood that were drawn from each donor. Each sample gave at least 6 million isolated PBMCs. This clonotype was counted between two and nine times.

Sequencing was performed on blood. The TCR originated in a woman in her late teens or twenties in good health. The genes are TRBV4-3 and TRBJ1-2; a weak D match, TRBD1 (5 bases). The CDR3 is CASSHGTLTGGGYTF. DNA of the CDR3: TGCGCCAGCAGCCATGGGACCCTGACTGGTGGTGGCTACACCTTC.